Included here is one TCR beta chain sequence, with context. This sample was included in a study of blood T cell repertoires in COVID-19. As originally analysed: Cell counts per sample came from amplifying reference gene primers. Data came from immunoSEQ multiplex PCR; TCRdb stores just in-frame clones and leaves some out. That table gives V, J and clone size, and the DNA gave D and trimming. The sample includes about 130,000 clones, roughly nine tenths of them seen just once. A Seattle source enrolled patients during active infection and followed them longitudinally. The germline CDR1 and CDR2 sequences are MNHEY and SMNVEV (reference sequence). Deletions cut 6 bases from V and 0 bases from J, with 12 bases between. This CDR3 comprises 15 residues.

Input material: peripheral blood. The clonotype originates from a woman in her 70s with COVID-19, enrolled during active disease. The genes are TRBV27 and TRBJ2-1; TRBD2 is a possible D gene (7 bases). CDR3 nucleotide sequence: TGTGCCAGCAGCCGAGCGGGACACTCCTACAATGAGCAGTTCTTC. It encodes CASSRAGHSYNEQFF.